These T cell receptor beta chains were read from a single sample in a study of cytomegalovirus exposure and HLA in healthy donors. Some clones are missing from TCRdb's copy, which holds only in-frame ones; the method was immunoSEQ multiplex PCR. In the table there are 110,000 to 150,000 clones, 65% to 85% of which are singletons. Sequencing was carried out using PBMCs. All receptors derive from a woman aged 40 to 50 in good health and CMV-seropositive. The CDR3 runs from the conserved cysteine through the conserved F or W. Fields, in order: V gene, clone size, J gene, CDR3 length, D gene, CDR3 DNA, CDR3 protein. The D gene is left open where the match is weak. Not every row has a clone size; where given, it reads once, few, many or a size class.

TRBV15	NA	TRBJ2-5	15	TRBD1	TGTGCCACCAGCAGAGCCGAGGACAGGTCCGTGACCCAGTACTTC	CATSRAEDRSVTQYF
TRBV4-3	NA	TRBJ1-1	14	NA	TGCGCCAGCAGCCAAGAGTTTATGAACACTGAAGCTTTCTTT	CASSQEFMNTEAFF
TRBV10-3	NA	TRBJ2-1	12	TRBD1	TGTGCCATCAGTCGACAGGGTAAGGAGCAGTTCTTC	CAISRQGKEQFF
TRBV6-5	NA	TRBJ2-7	16	NA	TGTGCCAGCAGTTACTTTGGCAGCGGCTTCTCCTACGAGCAGTACTTC	CASSYFGSGFSYEQYF
TRBV7-2	NA	TRBJ2-4	16	TRBD1	TGTGCCAGCAGCTTAGAGCCAGGGGGTGGTAGAAACATTCAGTACTTC	CASSLEPGGGRNIQYF
TRBV28	NA	TRBJ2-5	11	NA	TGTGCCAGCAGTGAACTAGAGACCCAGTACTTC	CASSELETQYF
TRBV28	NA	TRBJ2-7	17	TRBD2	TGTGCCAGCAGTGGCACGGCTCCGACTAGCGGAGACTACGAGCAGTACTTC	CASSGTAPTSGDYEQYF
TRBV6-1	NA	TRBJ2-1	15	TRBD2	TGTGCCAGCATTAGCGGGAGGTTCGGGTACAATGAGCAGTTCTTC	CASISGRFGYNEQFF
TRBV27	NA	TRBJ2-7	13	NA	TGTGCCAGCAGTGGAGGCCTGCGGGACGAGCAGTACTTC	CASSGGLRDEQYF
TRBV6-1	NA	TRBJ2-7	15	TRBD2	TGTGCCAGCAGTGAAGTTGCCGGGACTAGTGGCGAGCAGTACTTC	CASSEVAGTSGEQYF
TRBV6-6	NA	TRBJ1-2	14	TRBD1	TGTGCCAGCAGTATACAGGGGGCGAACTATGGCTACACCTTC	CASSIQGANYGYTF
TRBV4-3	few	TRBJ1-2	13	NA	TGCGCCAGCAGCCAAGAGTCTAAGTATGGCTACACCTTC	CASSQESKYGYTF
TRBV11-2	once	TRBJ2-7	15	NA	TGTGCCAGCAGGAGAGACAGGACTAGCTCCTACGAGCAGTACTTC	CASRRDRTSSYEQYF
TRBV5-6	few	TRBJ1-1	16	NA	TGTGCCAGCAGCTTGACGGCGGATCTAATGAACACTGAAGCTTTCTTT	CASSLTADLMNTEAFF
TRBV7-8	NA	TRBJ1-5	17	TRBD1	TGTGCCAGCAGCTTAGCGCTTGGGACAGGGGGCAATCAGCCCCAGCATTTT	CASSLALGTGGNQPQHF
TRBV7-9	NA	TRBJ1-2	16	NA	TGTTCCAGCAGCCACGACAATAGGGGTGCTTATGAAGGCTACACCTTC	CSSSHDNRGAYEGYTF
TRBV30	NA	TRBJ2-5	17	TRBD2	TGTGCCTGGAGTAGGGGGCTAGCGGGAGGGCCTCCCGAGACCCAGTACTTC	CAWSRGLAGGPPETQYF
TRBV4-3	NA	TRBJ2-4	18	TRBD2	TGCGCCAGCAGCCAAATGCCTAGCGGGGTGTTAGCCAAAAACATTCAGTACTTC	CASSQMPSGVLAKNIQYF
TRBV6-6	few	TRBJ1-5	14	NA	TGTGCCAGCAGCCCCATACAGGGCAATCAGCCCCAGCATTTT	CASSPIQGNQPQHF
TRBV5-4	few	TRBJ1-4	15	TRBD1	TGTGCCAGCAGCCTGGGGGACAGGGGAGGTGAAAAACTGTTTTTT	CASSLGDRGGEKLFF
TRBV7-8	NA	TRBJ2-3	16	TRBD2	TGTGCCAGCAGTCGAAACAGACTAGCGGGAGCGGATACGCAGTATTTT	CASSRNRLAGADTQYF
TRBV11-2	NA	TRBJ2-7	17	NA	TGTGCCAGCAGTCCATATGCAGGTTCAGGGCTAACCTACGAGCAGTACTTC	CASSPYAGSGLTYEQYF
TRBV7-2	NA	TRBJ2-7	14	NA	TGTGCCAGCAGCTTTGGGGACACCAGCTACGAGCAGTACTTC	CASSFGDTSYEQYF
TRBV10-3	NA	TRBJ2-1	13	TRBD1	TGTGCCATCACTCAGGGGGCGCCTGAAGAGCAGTTCTTC	CAITQGAPEEQFF
TRBV30	NA	TRBJ1-1	15	NA	TGTGCCTGGAGTGTAGGAGGTGGGGTGCACACTGAAGCTTTCTTT	CAWSVGGGVHTEAFF
TRBV10-2	NA	TRBJ1-5	15	TRBD1	TGCGCCAGCAGAAAAACCGGGACAGAGAATCAGCCCCAGCATTTT	CASRKTGTENQPQHF
TRBV5-4	NA	TRBJ1-1	14	TRBD1	TGTGCCAGCAGCGTTCAGGGGGCGGGCACTGAAGCTTTCTTT	CASSVQGAGTEAFF
TRBV5-4	once	TRBJ1-2	15	NA	TGTGCCAGCACCCTAATATCTAGAGATAACTATGGCTACACCTTC	CASTLISRDNYGYTF
TRBV6-4	few	TRBJ2-7	15	TRBD2	TGTGCCAGCAGTGTGGCCGCGGGAGGCGCCTACGAGCAGTACTTC	CASSVAAGGAYEQYF
TRBV10-3	NA	TRBJ2-1	13	NA	TGTGCCATCAGTGAGTCGGAGCGCAATGAGCAGTTCTTC	CAISESERNEQFF
TRBV4-2	once	TRBJ2-3	20	TRBD2	TGTGCCAGCAGCCAAGGGACTAGCGGGGGGGCCCCCTCAAGCACAGATACGCAGTATTTT	CASSQGTSGGAPSSTDTQYF
TRBV7-8	NA	TRBJ2-1	15	TRBD2	TGTGCCAGCAGGCAAGGGACTAGCGGGAGCCATGAGCAGTTCTTC	CASRQGTSGSHEQFF
TRBV5-1	few	TRBJ2-3	17	TRBD2	TGCGCCAGCAGCCTGGGGGGAGCGGGAGTGGTGGCAGATACGCAGTATTTT	CASSLGGAGVVADTQYF
TRBV19	NA	TRBJ1-2	16	NA	TGTGCCAGTAGTACCCGACAGACCTCTCTCGACTATGGCTACACCTTC	CASSTRQTSLDYGYTF
TRBV14	once	TRBJ1-1	13	NA	TGTGCCAGCAGCCAATTCCCCCAACTTGGTGCTTTCTTT	CASSQFPQLGAFF
TRBV5-1	few	TRBJ2-5	17	TRBD2	TGCGCCAGCAGCTACAACCTAGCGGGAGTGGGGCAAGAGACCCAGTACTTC	CASSYNLAGVGQETQYF
TRBV12-5	NA	TRBJ2-1	17	TRBD2	TGTGCTAGTGGTTTGACCATAGCGGGAGTGGCCTACAATGAGCAGTTCTTC	CASGLTIAGVAYNEQFF
TRBV6-6	few	TRBJ2-1	12	NA	TGTGCCAGCACTCACACCTACAATGAGCAGTTCTTC	CASTHTYNEQFF
TRBV9	NA	TRBJ2-1	17	TRBD2	TGTGCCAGCAGCGTAGCCGCCGGGACTAGCTCCTACAATGAGCAGTTCTTC	CASSVAAGTSSYNEQFF
TRBV19	NA	TRBJ2-7	15	NA	TGTGCCAGTAGTATAGGCTACAGTACTTTATACGAGCAGTACTTC	CASSIGYSTLYEQYF
TRBV30	NA	TRBJ2-3	15	NA	TGTGCCTGGAGTGGTAACGGGGGAGAAAGATATACGCAGTATTTT	CAWSGNGGERYTQYF
TRBV28	few	TRBJ1-1	13	TRBD1	TGTGCCAGCAGTTTATCCGGACAGGGGGCAACTTTCTTT	CASSLSGQGATFF
TRBV6-6	once	TRBJ2-5	14	NA	TGTGCCAGCAGTACCCTCAGCGGGCGGGAGACCCAGTACTTC	CASSTLSGRETQYF
TRBV28	NA	TRBJ2-7	14	NA	TGTGCCAGCAGCCCCTCCCTAGGCAGACACGAGCAGTACTTC	CASSPSLGRHEQYF
TRBV30	few	TRBJ2-7	12	TRBD2	TGTGCCTGGAGTCGGACTAGTCTCGAGCAGTACTTC	CAWSRTSLEQYF
TRBV19	NA	TRBJ1-1	13	NA	TGTGCCAGTAGCCCCCGAACATGGACTGAAGCTTTCTTT	CASSPRTWTEAFF
TRBV7-2	NA	TRBJ1-2	17	TRBD1	TGTGCCAGCAGCCAAAATAGACAGGGGATTAGTGGATATGGCTACACCTTC	CASSQNRQGISGYGYTF
TRBV27	once	TRBJ2-7	15	TRBD2	TGTGCCAGCAGTCCGACAGAGAGCGGGAGTGGCGAGCAGTACTTC	CASSPTESGSGEQYF
TRBV27	NA	TRBJ2-7	16	TRBD2	TGTGCCACCCGGCGGAGGGTAGCGGGGGAACACTACGAGCAGTACTTC	CATRRRVAGEHYEQYF
TRBV2	NA	TRBJ2-7	14	NA	TGTGCCAGCAAGGGGTCCGACCCTAGCTACGAGCAGTACTTC	CASKGSDPSYEQYF